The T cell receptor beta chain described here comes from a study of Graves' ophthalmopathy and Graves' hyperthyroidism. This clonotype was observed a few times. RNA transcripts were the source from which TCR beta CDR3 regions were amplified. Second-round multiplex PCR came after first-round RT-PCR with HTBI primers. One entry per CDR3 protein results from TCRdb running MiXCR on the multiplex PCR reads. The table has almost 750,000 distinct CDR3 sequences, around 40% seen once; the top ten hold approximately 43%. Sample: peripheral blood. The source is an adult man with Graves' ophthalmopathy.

The CDR3 region has the DNA TGCAGTGCTCAAGCCAGGGGAAGAAGCTCCTACGAGCAGTACTTC. Protein sequence: CSAQARGRSSYEQYF. V is TRBV20-1 and J is TRBJ2-7; D possibly corresponds to TRBD1 (6 bases). Trimming left V 5 bases short and J 0 bases short, with 17 bases between. The CDR3 runs 15 residues. Germline CDR1 is DFQATT and CDR2 is SNEGSKA (reference sequence).